This T cell receptor (beta chain) derives from a study of naive and memory T cell subsets. As for treatment: skin biopsy from PPD injection site in Mantoux-positive individual. The library had UMIs added by 3' ligation of an oligonucleotide to TCR cDNA. Biopsied sites were PPD injections in people with a positive Mantoux test. Cells were not sorted; total RNA input targeted about 1 to 1000 ng. This clonotype showed up many times. As yet, its antigen is unknown. From germline, CDR1 is LGHNA and CDR2 YNFKEQ. Trimming cost V 4 bases and J 7 bases; bases outside gene matches: 4. The CDR3 is 14 amino acids. Amplification of ligated cDNA took four PCR rounds with SP2 and nested alpha and beta constant primers. TCRdb reprocessed the UMI-ligation and nested PCR reads with MiXCR, giving one entry per CDR3 protein. Of 20,000 to 25,000 distinct CDR3 sequences in the sample, roughly 5.5% are singletons; the top ten hold more than 5.5%.

Study observations and caveats: More TCRs at tuberculin sites were read as hypersensitivity T cell infiltration.

The TCR sequence derives from an adult in good health. The gene calls are TRBV4-2 and TRBJ2-1; 10 bases map to TRBD2. The sequences come from skin, collected from a tuberculin skin test site. The CDR3 sequence is CASSLDSGGNEQFF. As DNA, the CDR3 is TGTGCCAGCAGCCTTGATAGCGGGGGGAATGAGCAGTTCTTC.